Each of the 2 T cell receptor beta chains below was sequenced from the same sample in a study of cytomegalovirus exposure and HLA in healthy donors. Primers: 60 Vbeta forward and 13 Jbeta reverse. Measured with immunoSEQ multiplex PCR; TCRdb has only the in-frame clones, and not every one. The table has about 200,000 clones, around 83% seen once; the top ten hold roughly 1.5%. The source material was PBMCs. The receptors were sampled from a girl under 18 in good health and CMV-seronegative.

The gene calls are TRBV19 and TRBJ1-2; no definite D call. The CDR3 loop spans 15 amino acids. Germline CDR1 LNHDA, CDR2 SQIVND (reference sequence). Trimming took 7 bases from V and 1 from J, leaving 16 bases between them. The CDR3 loop is CASNPLGEGNYGYTF. CDR3 bases: TGTGCCAGTAACCCCCTTGGGGAGGGTAACTATGGCTACACCTTC.

The chain joins TRBV5-4 to TRBJ2-7; D is uncertain. The CDR3 spans 14 residues. Per the germline V gene, CDR1 is SGHNT and CDR2 is YYREEE (reference sequence). V dropped 4 bases and J dropped 4 bases, with 15 bases sitting between them. The CDR3: CASSTVSLFYEQYF. The CDR3 coding sequence is TGTGCCAGCAGCACCGTCAGTCTCTTTTACGAGCAGTACTTC.